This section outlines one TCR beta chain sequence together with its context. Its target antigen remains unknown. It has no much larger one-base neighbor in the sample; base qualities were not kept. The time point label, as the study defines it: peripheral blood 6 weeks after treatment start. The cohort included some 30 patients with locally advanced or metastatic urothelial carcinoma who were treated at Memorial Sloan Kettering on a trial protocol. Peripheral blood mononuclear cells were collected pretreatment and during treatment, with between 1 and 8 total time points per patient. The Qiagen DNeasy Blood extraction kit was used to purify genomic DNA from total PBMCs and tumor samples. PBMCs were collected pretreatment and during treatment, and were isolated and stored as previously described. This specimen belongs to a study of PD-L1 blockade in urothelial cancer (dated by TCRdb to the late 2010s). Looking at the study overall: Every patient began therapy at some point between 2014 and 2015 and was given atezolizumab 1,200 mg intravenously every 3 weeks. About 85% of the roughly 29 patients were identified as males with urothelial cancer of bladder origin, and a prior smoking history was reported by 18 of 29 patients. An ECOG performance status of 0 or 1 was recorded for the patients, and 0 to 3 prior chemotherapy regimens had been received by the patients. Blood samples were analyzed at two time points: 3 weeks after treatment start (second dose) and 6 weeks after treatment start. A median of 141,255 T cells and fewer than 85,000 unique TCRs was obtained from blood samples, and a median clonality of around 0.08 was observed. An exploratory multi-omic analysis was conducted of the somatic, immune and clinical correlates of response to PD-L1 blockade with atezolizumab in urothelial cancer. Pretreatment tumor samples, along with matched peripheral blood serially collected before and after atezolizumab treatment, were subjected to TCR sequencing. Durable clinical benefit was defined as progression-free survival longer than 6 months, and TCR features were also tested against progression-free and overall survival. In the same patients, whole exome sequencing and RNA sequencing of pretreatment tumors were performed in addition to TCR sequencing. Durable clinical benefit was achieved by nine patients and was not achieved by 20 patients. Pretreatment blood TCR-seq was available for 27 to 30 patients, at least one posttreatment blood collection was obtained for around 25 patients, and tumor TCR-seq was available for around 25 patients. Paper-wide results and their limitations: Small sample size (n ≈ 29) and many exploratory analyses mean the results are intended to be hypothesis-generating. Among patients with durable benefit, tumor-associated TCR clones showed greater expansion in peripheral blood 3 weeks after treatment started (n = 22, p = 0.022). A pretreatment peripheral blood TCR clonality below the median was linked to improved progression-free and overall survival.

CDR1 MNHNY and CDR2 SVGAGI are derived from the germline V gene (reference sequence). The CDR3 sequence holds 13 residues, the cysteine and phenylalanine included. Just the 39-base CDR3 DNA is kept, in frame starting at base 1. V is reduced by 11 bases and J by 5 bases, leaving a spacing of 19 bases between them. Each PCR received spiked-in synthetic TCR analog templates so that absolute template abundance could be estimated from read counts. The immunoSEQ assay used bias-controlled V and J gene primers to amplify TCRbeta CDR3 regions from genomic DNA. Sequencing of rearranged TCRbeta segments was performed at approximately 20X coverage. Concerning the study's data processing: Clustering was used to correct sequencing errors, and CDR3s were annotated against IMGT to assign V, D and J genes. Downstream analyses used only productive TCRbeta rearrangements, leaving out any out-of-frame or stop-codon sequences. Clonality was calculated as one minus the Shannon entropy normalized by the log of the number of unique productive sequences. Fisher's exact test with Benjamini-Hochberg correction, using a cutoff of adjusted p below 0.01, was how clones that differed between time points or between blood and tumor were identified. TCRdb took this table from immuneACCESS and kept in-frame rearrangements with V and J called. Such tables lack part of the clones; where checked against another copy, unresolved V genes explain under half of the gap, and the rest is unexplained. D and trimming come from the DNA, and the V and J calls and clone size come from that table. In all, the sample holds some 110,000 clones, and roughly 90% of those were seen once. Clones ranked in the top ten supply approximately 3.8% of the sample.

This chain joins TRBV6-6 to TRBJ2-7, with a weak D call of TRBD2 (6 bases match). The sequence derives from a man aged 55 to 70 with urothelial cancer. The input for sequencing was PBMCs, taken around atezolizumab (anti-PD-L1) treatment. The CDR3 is CAPGPGRLHEQYF. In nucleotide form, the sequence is TGTGCCCCAGGGCCAGGGAGGCTCCACGAGCAGTACTTC.